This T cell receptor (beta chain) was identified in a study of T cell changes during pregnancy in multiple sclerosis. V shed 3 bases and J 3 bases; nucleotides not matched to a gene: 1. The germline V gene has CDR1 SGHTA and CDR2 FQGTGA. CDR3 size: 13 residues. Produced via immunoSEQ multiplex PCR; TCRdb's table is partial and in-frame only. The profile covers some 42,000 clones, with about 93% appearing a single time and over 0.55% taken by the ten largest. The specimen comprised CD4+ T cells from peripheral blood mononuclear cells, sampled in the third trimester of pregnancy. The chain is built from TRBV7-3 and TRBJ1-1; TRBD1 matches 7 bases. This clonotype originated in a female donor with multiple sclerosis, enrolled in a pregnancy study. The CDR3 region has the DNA TGTGCCAGCAGCTTGGGACAGTACACTGAAGCTTTCTTT. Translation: CASSLGQYTEAFF.